These 6 T cell receptor beta chains were all obtained from the same sample, sequenced in a study of human T cells and chemical hapten exposure (dated by TCRdb to the early 2020s). Per the publication, the time point label means: healthy volunteer bleed at 2 weeks. Total RNA was extracted from unfractionated whole blood that had been collected in Tempus Blood RNA tubes. The library was obtained by RACE. Sequencing was carried out with a NextSeq 500. TCRdb took the public reads, trimmed them with fastp at Q25, ran MiXCR for clone calling and kept in-frame beta chains. Rows with one shared CDR3 protein collapse into an entry with the most common genes and DNA. The sample table records around 130,000 distinct CDR3 sequences; approximately 9.5% of these occur just once. The top ten clones comprise under 2% of the sample. Sequencing used whole blood. Source of these receptors: a male donor in good health. Some clones in this sample may be carry-over from other donors' samples.

This clonotype was picked up many times. The chain combines TRBV14 with TRBJ1-5; D possibly corresponds to TRBD1 (6 bases). CDR1 and CDR2 from the germline V gene are SGHDN and FVKESK. This CDR3 region has 17 residues. V was pared by 4 bases and J by 0 bases, with 16 bases between. The CDR3 nucleotides read TGTGCCAGCAGCCCAACCCGGGACACGTATAGCAATCAGCCCCAGCATTTT. This codes for CASSPTRDTYSNQPQHF.

This clonotype was seen many times. The V gene is TRBV6-2 or TRBV6-3, the J gene TRBJ2-7, with TRBD2 matching 7 bases. The CDR3 extends over 15 amino acids. Trimming cost V 6 bases and J 7 bases; bases outside gene matches: 15. Germline assignment: CDR1 MNHEY and CDR2 SVGEGT. CDR3 sequence: CASSPWRLAVREQYF. Written as DNA, the CDR3 is TGTGCCAGCAGCCCCTGGCGGCTAGCGGTGAGGGAGCAGTACTTC.

At least ten counts were recorded for this clonotype. The J gene is TRBJ1-4, the V gene TRBV6-1; D remains unclear. Germline V CDR1 and CDR2: MNHNS, SASEGT. The V end was cut by 3 bases, the J end by 0 bases, with 11 bases between. The CDR3 is 16 amino acids. CDR3 DNA sequence: TGTGCCAGCAGTGAGCGGCCCAGCGCAACTAATGAAAAACTGTTTTTT. Amino acid sequence: CASSERPSATNEKLFF.

This clonotype was observed a few times. V is TRBV4-2 and J is TRBJ2-5, with a weak D call TRBD2 (5 bases). CDR3 size: 14 residues. The germline CDR1 and CDR2 sequences are LGHNA and YNFKEQ. Trimming took off 1 base at V and 2 bases at J, with 8 bases between the two ends. In nucleotides, the CDR3 is TGTGCCAGCAGCCAAGTGGAGGAACAAGAGACCCAGTACTTC. This encodes CASSQVEEQETQYF.

This clonotype came up a few times. The chain joins TRBV10-2 to TRBJ1-2; D unclear. Germline CDR1 reads WSHSY; CDR2 reads SAAADI. This CDR3 has 12 residues. The V end lost 2 bases, the J end lost 3 bases, and 4 bases lay between the germline ends. CDR3 loop: CASSEGDYGYTF. CDR3 DNA: TGCGCCAGCAGTGAGGGGGACTATGGCTACACCTTC.

The rearrangement uses TRBV7-2 and TRBJ2-7; 8 bases align to TRBD1. With V trimmed by 5 bases and J by 3 bases, 6 bases remained unmatched. Germline CDR1 and CDR2: SGHTA and FQGNSA. The CDR3 has 14 residues. CDR3 coding DNA: TGTGCCAGCAGCACGGACAGGGATCTCTACGAGCAGTACTTC. Translation: CASSTDRDLYEQYF.